This passage covers 29 T cell receptor beta chains from one sample sequenced in a study of cytomegalovirus exposure and HLA in healthy donors. PCR used 60 Vbeta primers and 13 Jbeta primers. Repertoires were generated with immunoSEQ multiplex PCR, while TCRdb's copy carries only in-frame clones and drops some. Of over 100,000 clones listed, around 73% were seen once; the top ten hold roughly 8%. Input material: PBMCs. Every receptor here comes from a man between 35 and 55 years old in good health and CMV-seronegative.

The V gene is TRBV11-1, the J gene TRBJ1-2, with 8 bases lining up with TRBD1. The CDR3 has 15 amino acids. With 3 bases clipped from V and 5 bases from J, the junction kept 8 bases outside the gene matches. Germline lookup yields CDR1 SGHAT and CDR2 FQDESV (reference sequence). CDR3 region: CASSFQPGGGYGYTF. As DNA, the CDR3 is TGTGCCAGCAGCTTTCAACCAGGGGGCGGTTATGGCTACACCTTC.

This clone was picked up a small number of times. The chain combines TRBV6-5 with TRBJ2-7; 9 positions agree with TRBD1. V lost 5 bases and J lost 2; bases outside the gene matches: 4. The CDR3 spans 14 residues. Per the germline V gene, CDR1 is MNHEY and CDR2 is SVGAGI. The DNA for the CDR3 is TGTGCCAGCAGTAAAGACAGGGGGGCCTACGAGCAGTACTTC. Amino acid sequence: CASSKDRGAYEQYF.

The rearrangement links TRBV9 to TRBJ2-5; 8 nucleotides align to TRBD1. The CDR3 has 14 amino acids. Germline V gives CDR1 SGDLS, CDR2 YYNGEE. V gave up 4 bases and J gave up 3 bases; unmatched junction bases: 5. DNA of the CDR3: TGTGCCAGCAGCCTAACGACAGGGGAAGAGACCCAGTACTTC. This encodes CASSLTTGEETQYF.

J is TRBJ2-2 and V is TRBV9, with 9 bases that match TRBD2. In germline, CDR1 is SGDLS, CDR2 YYNGEE. V lost 3 bases and J lost 4; bases outside the gene matches: 13. The CDR3 has 18 residues. CDR3 DNA sequence: TGTGCCAGCAGCGGAGAAACACCGGGACTAGCAGCCACCGGGGAGCTGTTTTTT. This translates into CASSGETPGLAATGELFF.

This chain links TRBV4-2 with TRBJ2-2, with D possibly matching TRBD1 (5 bases). Germline CDR1 and CDR2: LGHNA and YNFKEQ. The CDR3 runs to 15 residues. V lost 3 bases and J lost 2, with 10 bases in between. In DNA form, the CDR3 reads TGTGCCAGCAGCCAGGCCACAGGCAACACCGGGGAGCTGTTTTTT. It translates to CASSQATGNTGELFF.

This sequence joins TRBV19 and TRBJ2-5, with a tentative D call TRBD2 (6 bases). The CDR3 consists of 13 residues. V lost 6 bases and J lost 4, with 12 bases in between. Germline lookup yields CDR1 LNHDA and CDR2 SQIVND (reference sequence). CDR3 sequence reads: CASSQMGGETQYF. DNA for the CDR3: TGTGCCAGTAGCCAGATGGGGGGAGAGACCCAGTACTTC.

V gene TRBV25-1 combines with J gene TRBJ2-2; the match to TRBD1 covers 7 bases. V trimming: 6 bases; J trimming: 0 bases; junction bases outside the gene matches: 4. The CDR3 is 15 residues long. The V gene's germline CDR1 is MGHDK and CDR2 SYGVNS. CDR3 region: CASSRGQTNTGELFF. The DNA of the CDR3 is TGTGCCAGCAGCCGGGGACAGACGAACACCGGGGAGCTGTTTTTT. The variable domain in full, completed from reference TRBV25-1 and TRBJ2-2, reads EADIYQTPRYLVIGTGKKITLECSQTMGHDKMYWYQQDPGMELHLIHYSYGVNSTEKGDLSSESTVSRIRTEHFPLTLESARPSHTSQYLCASSRGQTNTGELFFGEGSRLTVL.

The chain couples TRBV5-1 to TRBJ1-6; 9 nucleotides align to TRBD1. The V gene's germline CDR1 is SGHRS and CDR2 YFSETQ. This CDR3 has 13 residues. J gave up 14 bases and V 5 bases, and 8 bases lay outside the gene matches. The CDR3 coding sequence is TGCGCCAGCAGAGACAGGGGGATTTCGACCCTCCACTTT. Translation: CASRDRGISTLHF.

The chain couples TRBV6-6 to TRBJ1-1, with D possibly being TRBD1 (5 bases). The germline CDR1 and CDR2 sequences are MNHNY and SVGAGI (reference sequence). Trimming removed 2 bases at V and 8 bases at J, with 15 bases between. This CDR3 comprises 14 residues. CDR3 DNA: TGTGCCAGCAGTTACCCGGGAGGGGAGGGCGAAGCTTTCTTT. Residues: CASSYPGGEGEAFF.

The chain combines TRBV28 with TRBJ2-3; 11 nucleotides line up with TRBD1. This CDR3 comprises 16 residues. The germline gives CDR1 MDHEN, CDR2 SYDVKM. Losses at the gene ends were 5 bases for V and 1 base for J; bases not matched to a gene: 5. The CDR3 loop reads CASSLWGQGGTDTQYF. The CDR3 coding sequence is TGTGCCAGCAGTCTGTGGGGACAGGGGGGCACAGATACGCAGTATTTT.

This chain joins TRBV12-5 and TRBJ1-1, with D unclear. The germline V gene has CDR1 LGHNT and CDR2 FRNRAP. With 6 bases removed from V and 3 bases from J, the gap between germline ends came to 14 bases. This CDR3 comprises 14 residues. CDR3 sequence: CASGPQSRYTEAFF. CDR3 nucleotides: TGTGCTAGTGGCCCCCAATCTCGGTACACTGAAGCTTTCTTT.

The chain employs TRBV2 and TRBJ2-7; tentatively, D is TRBD1 (6 bases). This CDR3 comprises 15 residues. Germline V lookup: CDR1 SNHLY, CDR2 FYNNEI. V was shortened by 5 bases and J by 3 bases, with 17 bases between the two germline ends. The CDR3 loop reads CASSKGAGVIYEQYF. CDR3 in DNA: TGTGCCAGCAGTAAAGGGGCAGGGGTAATCTACGAGCAGTACTTC.

This sequence joins TRBV4-3 and TRBJ2-1, with 7 positions matching TRBD1. V shed 6 bases, J shed 2 bases, and the junction held 4 bases outside the gene matches. The CDR3 has 14 amino acids. Germline lookup yields CDR1 LGHNA and CDR2 YSLEER. The CDR3 reads CASSPGTAYNEQFF. The DNA for the CDR3 is TGCGCCAGCAGTCCCGGGACAGCCTACAATGAGCAGTTCTTC.

The V call is TRBV5-1, the J call TRBJ1-2; D call uncertain. Germline V gene lookup returns CDR1 SGHRS and CDR2 YFSETQ. The CDR3 totals 14 residues. V gave up 0 bases and J gave up 8 bases, with 14 bases separating them. Here the CDR3 DNA reads TGCGCCAGCAGCTTGGTAGGAGGGCTGGAAGGCTACACCTTC. Its translation is CASSLVGGLEGYTF.

The chain carries TRBV7-9 and TRBJ2-5; perhaps TRBD1 as D (5 bases). In germline, CDR1 is SEHNR, CDR2 FQNEAQ (reference sequence). This CDR3 comprises 13 residues. Trimming pared 6 bases from V and 2 bases from J, leaving 10 bases between. Here the CDR3 DNA reads TGTGCCAGCAGTTTGACAGAGCAAGAGACCCAGTACTTC. Its protein product is CASSLTEQETQYF.

This sequence joins TRBV4-3 and TRBJ2-7; D not resolved. Germline values: CDR1 LGHNA, CDR2 YSLEER. This CDR3 is 14 amino acids long. With 2 bases removed from V and 6 bases from J, the gap between germline ends came to 14 bases. The CDR3 is CASSQSRAVFEQYF. CDR3 coding DNA: TGCGCCAGCAGCCAATCCCGAGCCGTTTTCGAGCAGTACTTC.

The gene calls are TRBV7-9 and TRBJ2-5; D unresolved. Germline CDR1 SEHNR, CDR2 FQNEAQ (reference sequence). V lost 0 bases and J lost 6, with 8 bases in between. This CDR3 has 13 residues. CDR3 nucleotides: TGTGCCAGCAGCTTAGCACCCCTACAGACCCAGTACTTC. Amino acids: CASSLAPLQTQYF.

J is TRBJ2-1 and V is TRBV6-5, with TRBD1 matching 7 bases. CDR1 and CDR2 from the germline V gene are MNHEY and SVGAGI. The CDR3 spans 14 residues. V lost 6 bases and J lost 2; bases outside the gene matches: 4. The CDR3 DNA follows: TGTGCCAGCAGACCCGGACAGGCCTACAATGAGCAGTTCTTC. The encoded protein is CASRPGQAYNEQFF.

The gene calls are TRBV4-2 and TRBJ1-2; tentatively, D is TRBD1 (5 bases). In germline, CDR1 is LGHNA, CDR2 YNFKEQ. V lost 4 bases and J lost 5, with 14 bases in between. The CDR3 spans 14 residues. CDR3 amino acids: CASSPEDSGYGYTF. CDR3 nucleotides: TGTGCCAGCAGCCCAGAAGACAGTGGGTATGGCTACACCTTC.

The V and J genes are TRBV19 and TRBJ1-5; D perhaps matches TRBD1 (6 bases). Germline CDR1 LNHDA, CDR2 SQIVND (reference sequence). The germline V and J ends were trimmed by 6 bases and 7 bases, with 19 bases remaining between them. The CDR3 loop spans 15 amino acids. CDR3 sequence: CASSTQNQGTQPQHF. The CDR3 nucleotides read TGTGCCAGTAGCACTCAAAACCAGGGGACCCAGCCCCAGCATTTT.

The rearrangement joins TRBV4-2 to TRBJ2-7; D possibly corresponds to TRBD1 (5 bases). Trimming pared 0 bases from V and 4 bases from J, leaving 10 bases between. CDR3 length equals 14 residues. Germline V gives CDR1 LGHNA, CDR2 YNFKEQ. The CDR3 region is CASSQDRGAYEQYF. CDR3 DNA: TGTGCCAGCAGCCAAGATCGTGGGGCGTACGAGCAGTACTTC.

The gene calls are TRBV6-6 and TRBJ2-5, with a possible D match to TRBD2 (5 bases). Per the germline V gene, CDR1 is MNHNY and CDR2 is SVGAGI (reference sequence). There are 14 residues in the CDR3. Trimming removed 6 bases at V and 4 bases at J, with 15 bases between. CDR3 DNA sequence: TGTGCCAGCAGATTCCCTCCTGCGGGAGAGACCCAGTACTTC. Translation: CASRFPPAGETQYF.

The chain links TRBV6-1 to TRBJ2-7, with D uncertain. Trimming pared 0 bases from V and 3 bases from J, leaving 6 bases between. The germline V gene encodes CDR1 MNHNS and CDR2 SASEGT. This CDR3 contains 13 residues. CDR3 DNA: TGTGCCAGCAGTGAAGCCGGGTACTACGAGCAGTACTTC. As protein: CASSEAGYYEQYF.

The CDR3 loop is CASSVSGAYEQYF. As DNA, the CDR3 is TGTGCCAGCAGCGTTTCCGGAGCCTACGAGCAGTACTTC. This chain links TRBV9 with TRBJ2-7; D is uncertain. V was cut by 2 bases and J by 2 bases, with 8 bases left in between. The CDR3 loop spans 13 amino acids. The germline gives CDR1 SGDLS, CDR2 YYNGEE.

The chain carries TRBV6-1 and TRBJ2-7; the match to TRBD1 covers 10 bases. The CDR3 loop spans 16 amino acids. V dropped 2 bases and J dropped 2; count of bases not matched to a gene: 6. The germline V gene encodes CDR1 MNHNS and CDR2 SASEGT. The DNA of the CDR3 is TGTGCCAGCAGTGAAAGAGACGGGACAGGGGCCTACGAGCAGTACTTC. Protein sequence: CASSERDGTGAYEQYF.

This sequence joins TRBV19 and TRBJ2-7; 9 nucleotides align to TRBD1. The trim removed 3 bases at V and 3 bases at J, leaving 6 bases unmatched. Germline V CDR1 and CDR2: LNHDA, SQIVND (reference sequence). The CDR3 consists of 15 residues. This CDR3 is CASSIAGQGNYEQYF. CDR3 bases: TGTGCCAGTAGTATCGCGGGACAGGGAAACTACGAGCAGTACTTC.

This sequence joins TRBV28 and TRBJ1-1, with 8 bases matching TRBD1. Looked up from germline, CDR1 is MDHEN and CDR2 is SYDVKM. J lost 0 bases, V lost 7 bases, and 16 bases had no gene match. This CDR3 spans 18 amino acids. Written as DNA, the CDR3 is TGTGCCAGCACCGCTAGTCACCCCTCAGGGGGCCTGAACACTGAAGCTTTCTTT. Protein: CASTASHPSGGLNTEAFF. The full variable domain, its missing parts supplied by reference TRBV28 and TRBJ1-1, is DVKVTQSSRYLVKRTGEKVFLECVQDMDHENMFWYRQDPGLGLRLIYFSYDVKMKEKGDIPEGYSVSREKKERFSLILESASTNQTSMYLCASTASHPSGGLNTEAFFGQGTRLTVV.

This clone was found a few times. CDR3 protein: CASRPGADTQYF. DNA of the CDR3: TGTGCCAGCCGGCCAGGGGCGGATACGCAGTATTTT. The gene calls are TRBV6-1 and TRBJ2-3; a possible D gene is TRBD1 (6 bases). V shed 8 bases and J shed 6 bases, with 12 bases lying between them. CDR1 is MNHNS and CDR2 is SASEGT in the germline V gene. The CDR3 length is 12 residues.

This chain joins TRBV9 and TRBJ2-5; 8 nucleotides align to TRBD1. Trimming at V came to 4 bases and at J to 2 bases, leaving 4 bases not matched to a gene. The CDR3 runs 14 residues. In germline, CDR1 is SGDLS, CDR2 YYNGEE. DNA of the CDR3: TGTGCCAGCAGCCGCAGGGGGCAGCAAGAGACCCAGTACTTC. It yields the protein CASSRRGQQETQYF.